Below are 29 T cell receptor beta chains sequenced from a single sample in a study of shared clonotypes between healthy human individuals (dated by TCRdb to about 2020). Library creation used the immunoSEQ multiplex PCR assay. TCRdb re-hosts the immuneACCESS table, in-frame sequences only. Its copies lack some clones; in the studies checked, an unresolved V gene accounts for under half of them, and the cause for the rest is not known. The sample table shows about 600,000 clones, and more than 95% are seen once. The top ten clones comprise approximately 0.057% of the sample. Source material: naive CD4+ T cells sorted from blood. The meaning of the sample's cell subset or site label: CD45RA+ positively selected. The source is a woman in her twenties or thirties in good health.

This chain links TRBV10-3 with TRBJ1-2; D is possibly TRBD1 (6 bases). Trimming left V 3 bases short and J 5 bases short, with 13 bases between. The V gene's germline CDR1 is ENHRY and CDR2 SYGVKD. The CDR3 extends over 14 amino acids. The CDR3 bases are TGTGCCATCAGTGATAACGAGGGGGGATATGGCTACACCTTC. Protein: CAISDNEGGYGYTF.

In its sample, this clone was seen once. This sequence joins TRBV19 and TRBJ1-1; no firm D call. Trimming stripped 7 bases from V and 1 base from J, with 16 bases between. The germline V gene encodes CDR1 LNHDA and CDR2 SQIVND (reference sequence). The CDR3 runs 15 residues. CDR3 in amino acids: CASILAPGANTEAFF. The CDR3 DNA reads as TGTGCCAGTATCCTCGCCCCAGGAGCGAACACTGAAGCTTTCTTT.

This CDR3 reads CASSQSSGQGSRLAYEQYF. The CDR3 bases are TGCGCCAGCAGTCAATCGTCGGGACAGGGATCTCGCCTAGCGTACGAGCAGTACTTC. The chain is built from TRBV23-1 and TRBJ2-7; 9 positions agree with TRBD1. TRBV23-1 is classed as an ORF, of uncertain function. This CDR3 has 19 amino acids. V trimming: 0 bases; J trimming: 4 bases; junction bases outside the gene matches: 16.

The J gene is TRBJ1-5, the V gene TRBV28; a weak D match, TRBD1 (5 bases). CDR3 size: 13 residues. V gave up 7 bases and J gave up 6 bases, with 13 bases separating them. Germline-derived CDR1 and CDR2 are MDHEN and SYDVKM. CDR3 amino acids: CASIVGGRQPQHF. For the CDR3, the DNA is TGTGCCAGCATTGTCGGGGGACGTCAGCCCCAGCATTTT.

The rearrangement joins TRBV5-1 to TRBJ1-3, with D unresolved. The CDR3 spans 13 residues. Trimming took off 4 bases at V and 2 bases at J, with 7 bases between the two ends. From germline, CDR1 is SGHRS and CDR2 YFSETQ. CDR3 DNA: TGCGCCAGCAGCCAGGCTACTGGAAACACCATATATTTT. Translation: CASSQATGNTIYF.

The chain recombines TRBV4-2 with TRBJ2-3, with D perhaps matching TRBD2 (5 bases). Per the germline V gene, CDR1 is LGHNA and CDR2 is YNFKEQ. V lost 1 base, J lost 1 base, and 15 bases lay in between. This CDR3 has 17 amino acids. In DNA, the CDR3 is TGTGCCAGCAGCCAAGTCGCGGCTAGCCGTCGCACAGATACGCAGTATTTT. This gives the protein CASSQVAASRRTDTQYF.

The V and J genes are TRBV7-8 and TRBJ2-5; no clear D. Gene TRBJ2-7 matches the end of the DNA better, so the J call may be wrong. Looked up from germline, CDR1 is SGHVS and CDR2 is FQNEAQ. This CDR3 spans 13 amino acids. The CDR3 DNA follows: TGTGCCAGCAGCTTTCAGCCAGCCTACGAGCAGTACTTC. Amino acids: CASSFQPAYEQYF.

The chain links TRBV10-3 to TRBJ1-2, with TRBD1 matching 10 bases. V shed 10 bases and J 7 bases; nucleotides not matched to a gene: 15. Germline V gives CDR1 ENHRY, CDR2 SYGVKD. The CDR3 covers 15 residues. Written as DNA, the CDR3 is TGTGCCACCTTTTCGGGCGGGACAGGGGATCGTGGCTACACCTTC. It yields the protein CATFSGGTGDRGYTF.

In this sample, this clone turned up once. The rearrangement uses TRBV18 and TRBJ1-1; D remains ambiguous. This CDR3 spans 13 amino acids. V was clipped by 0 bases and J by 0 bases, with 2 bases between them. The germline gives CDR1 KGHSH, CDR2 LQKENI. The CDR3 here is CASSPPMNTEAFF. The DNA for the CDR3 is TGTGCCAGCTCACCACCGATGAACACTGAAGCTTTCTTT. Full variable domain (outside the CDR3, taken from reference TRBV18 and TRBJ1-1): NAGVMQNPRHLVRRRGQEARLRCSPMKGHSHVYWYRQLPEEGLKFMVYLQKENIIDESGMPKERFSAEFPKEGPSILRIQQVVRGDSAAYFCASSPPMNTEAFFGQGTRLTVV.

The chain recombines TRBV4-1 with TRBJ1-1; 11 nucleotides match TRBD1. Germline lookup yields CDR1 MGHRA and CDR2 YSYEKL. The length of the CDR3 is 18 residues. The V and J ends lost 0 bases and 1 base, in that order; junction bases with no gene match: 7. Here the CDR3 reads CASSQDRRDRGANTEAFF. CDR3 sequence (DNA): TGCGCCAGCAGCCAAGATCGGAGGGACAGGGGGGCGAACACTGAAGCTTTCTTT.

A single count supports this clone. V usage is TRBV5-1 and J usage is TRBJ2-1; TRBD2 agrees at 10 bases. The J segment lost 5 bases and the V segment lost 4 bases, leaving 9 bases of the junction unmatched. CDR1 SGHRS and CDR2 YFSETQ come from the germline V gene. The CDR3 runs to 16 residues. CDR3 region: CASSPQGLAADNEQFF. The DNA for the CDR3 is TGCGCCAGCAGCCCGCAAGGACTAGCGGCAGACAATGAGCAGTTCTTC.

This clone appeared once. The gene calls are TRBV12-1 and TRBJ2-5; TRBD2, the table's D call, lacks a check against the DNA. TRBV12-1 is termed a pseudogene. This CDR3 has 16 amino acids. As DNA, the CDR3 is TGTGCCAGCAGCTCAAAGGAGACTAGCGGTCAAGAGACCCAGTACTTC. This translates into CASSSKETSGQETQYF.

This chain uses TRBV28 with TRBJ2-3, with D tentatively TRBD1 or TRBD2 (6 bases each). This CDR3 has 15 amino acids. V was cut by 5 bases and J by 5 bases, with 17 bases left in between. CDR1 is MDHEN and CDR2 is SYDVKM in the germline V gene. The CDR3 protein is CASSRGPLGVDTQYF. The CDR3 region has the DNA TGTGCCAGCAGTCGGGGGCCCTTAGGAGTAGATACGCAGTATTTT.

The chain combines TRBV29-1 with TRBJ2-1; no reliable D call. This CDR3 is built from 13 residues. Trimming removed 2 bases from V and 3 bases from J, with 8 bases in between. From germline, CDR1 is SQVTM and CDR2 ANQGSEA. In DNA form, the CDR3 reads TGCAGCGTTGAAATGACGGACTACAATGAGCAGTTCTTC. Translating gives CSVEMTDYNEQFF.

The chain joins TRBV2 to TRBJ2-6; D call uncertain. Trimming stripped 5 bases from V and 0 bases from J, with 5 bases between. CDR3 length: 14 amino acids. CDR1 and CDR2 from the germline V gene are SNHLY and FYNNEI. CDR3 protein: CASSRRSGANVLTF. CDR3 in DNA: TGTGCCAGCAGTCGCCGCTCTGGGGCCAACGTCCTGACTTTC.

This rearrangement joins TRBV5-1 to TRBJ2-7; TRBD1 matches 11 bases. This CDR3 has 15 amino acids. Germline CDR1 reads SGHRS; CDR2 reads YFSETQ. Losses at the gene ends were 0 bases for V and 3 bases for J; bases not matched to a gene: 2. The CDR3 coding sequence is TGCGCCAGCAGCTTGGGGACAGGGGGCATCTACGAGCAGTACTTC. Translating gives CASSLGTGGIYEQYF.

The chain employs TRBV28 and TRBJ2-7; 11 bases align to TRBD2. Germline CDR1 reads MDHEN; CDR2 reads SYDVKM. There are 11 residues in the CDR3. DNA of the CDR3: TGTAGTAGCGGGAGGGCCTACGAGCAGTACTTC. This gives the protein CSSGRAYEQYF.

The rearrangement uses TRBV28 and TRBJ2-5; D may be TRBD2 (5 bases). The CDR3 covers 13 residues. Germline loops: CDR1 MDHEN, CDR2 SYDVKM. With 6 bases removed from V and 4 bases from J, the gap between germline ends came to 12 bases. CDR3 nucleotide sequence: TGTGCCAGCAGGCGGGCCAGTCTAGAGACCCAGTACTTC. Its translation is CASRRASLETQYF.

The rearrangement links TRBV7-9 to TRBJ2-2; the D gene could be TRBD1 or TRBD2 (5 bases each). Germline loops: CDR1 SEHNR, CDR2 FQNEAQ (reference sequence). This CDR3 comprises 16 residues. Trimming pared 7 bases from V and 0 bases from J, leaving 15 bases between. The CDR3 is CASNRGTPTNTGELFF. The CDR3 DNA is TGTGCCAGCAACCGAGGGACGCCCACGAACACCGGGGAGCTGTTTTTT.

The chain couples TRBV28 to TRBJ1-2; 7 nucleotides align to TRBD1. Losses at the gene ends were 1 base for V and 8 bases for J; bases not matched to a gene: 10. This CDR3 comprises 15 residues. Germline V CDR1 and CDR2: MDHEN, SYDVKM. For the CDR3, the DNA is TGTGCCAGCAGTTTATCGGCAGGGGGTACGGAGGGCTACACCTTC. Residues: CASSLSAGGTEGYTF.

This clone has a single count. V and J are TRBV5-1 and TRBJ2-3, with D unclear. CDR1 is SGHRS and CDR2 is YFSETQ in the germline V gene. The CDR3 sequence is 11 residues long. Trimming removed 7 bases at V and 8 bases at J, with 11 bases between. CDR3 region: CASRGWGTQYF. The CDR3 coding sequence is TGCGCCAGCCGAGGTTGGGGTACGCAGTATTTT.

The gene calls are TRBV18 and TRBJ1-5, with D possibly being TRBD1 (5 bases). Germline values: CDR1 KGHSH, CDR2 LQKENI. The CDR3 consists of 16 residues. Deletions cut 6 bases from V and 6 bases from J, with 21 bases between. DNA for the CDR3: TGTGCCAGCTCCCCCTTGGGACCTGGGGGATTTCAGCCCCAGCATTTT. It translates to CASSPLGPGGFQPQHF.

The rearrangement joins TRBV18 to TRBJ1-1; D might be TRBD1 (5 bases). The V end lost 2 bases, the J end lost 4 bases, and 14 bases lay between the germline ends. The V gene's germline CDR1 is KGHSH and CDR2 LQKENI. This CDR3 comprises 15 residues. CDR3 protein: CASSPALGGTTEAFF. As DNA, the CDR3 is TGTGCCAGCTCACCAGCGCTGGGTGGGACCACTGAAGCTTTCTTT.

Notes on this clone: Other DNA sequences from this sample encode an identical CDR3 as well. CDR3 DNA: TGTGCCAGCAGCTTAGAGGTCGAGTATGGCTACACCTTC. Its protein is CASSLEVEYGYTF. V and J are TRBV7-9 and TRBJ1-2; D remains ambiguous. V lost 1 base, J lost 5 bases, and 8 bases lay in between. The CDR3 extends over 13 amino acids. The germline V gene encodes CDR1 SEHNR and CDR2 FQNEAQ (reference sequence).

This sequence joins TRBV4-1 and TRBJ1-4, with 10 bases fitting TRBD1. The CDR3 runs 19 residues. J was trimmed by 2 bases and V by 5 bases; bases with no gene match: 14. Germline V gene lookup returns CDR1 MGHRA and CDR2 YSYEKL. The CDR3 region is CASSTRTRTGGTTNEKLFF. CDR3 DNA: TGCGCCAGCAGCACTCGAACCCGGACAGGGGGAACCACTAATGAAAAACTGTTTTTT.

The table lists this clone with a count of one. The V call is TRBV6-6, the J call TRBJ1-5; D is undetermined. The CDR3 is 12 residues long. V gave up 5 bases and J gave up 0 bases, with 2 bases separating them. The V gene's germline CDR1 is MNHNY and CDR2 SVGAGI (reference sequence). The CDR3 loop reads CASSNSNQPQHF. In DNA form, the CDR3 reads TGTGCCAGCAGTAATAGCAATCAGCCCCAGCATTTT.

The rearrangement joins TRBV6-1 to TRBJ2-7; D call uncertain. The CDR3 loop spans 17 amino acids. The V end lost 1 base, the J end lost 3 bases, and 19 bases lay between the germline ends. Germline V CDR1 and CDR2: MNHNS, SASEGT. CDR3 sequence reads: CASSEVGIYGISYEQYF. The CDR3 bases are TGTGCCAGCAGTGAAGTCGGTATATATGGGATCAGCTACGAGCAGTACTTC.

This clone was seen a single time. The chain links TRBV10-3 to TRBJ1-1; possibly TRBD1 for D (5 bases). The CDR3 contains 14 residues. The ends were cut back, 6 bases at V and 2 bases at J, with 13 bases in the middle. CDR1 and CDR2 (germline): ENHRY, SYGVKD. The CDR3 DNA is TGTGCCATCAGCAAAAAACAGGAAAACACTGAAGCTTTCTTT. Translated: CAISKKQENTEAFF.

This chain links TRBV28 with TRBJ2-1; D is undetermined. CDR3 length: 13 amino acids. In germline, CDR1 is MDHEN, CDR2 SYDVKM. V was pared by 4 bases and J by 6 bases, with 10 bases between. CDR3 amino acids: CASSSHSSNEQFF. The CDR3 region has the DNA TGTGCCAGCAGTTCCCACAGTTCCAATGAGCAGTTCTTC.